Listed here is a single T cell receptor (beta chain). Its antigen is undetermined. The authors ran a second PCR of roughly 6 to 12 cycles using a sample-barcoded 5' primer and a J-beta primer mix. TCRdb re-analysed the 5' RACE reads in MiXCR, keeping a single row per CDR3 protein. The table records about 580,000 distinct CDR3 sequences, about 45% of them present only once. V shed 5 bases and J shed 3 bases, with 8 bases lying between them. Germline V lookup: CDR1 DFQATT, CDR2 SNEGSKA (reference sequence). CDR3 length: 11 residues. This sample was taken from a study of blood T cells in healthy people across ages. Overall study results and limits: PBMCs left unsorted prevented a conclusive naive versus antigen-experienced comparison. Naive T cell percentage by flow cytometry tracked strongly with beta diversity. The CMV status of each donor remained undetermined, and this could have confounded shifts in expanded clonotypes. Older age coincided with a roughly linear decline in TCR beta diversity per million T cells.

Sequenced: blood. The chain carries TRBV20-1 and TRBJ2-7; D gene ambiguous. This clonotype was obtained from a man of 80 years or more in good health. The CDR3 protein is CSAARNYEQYF. CDR3 nucleotides: TGCAGTGCTGCGCGGAACTACGAGCAGTACTTC.